One and the same sample provided the 6 T cell receptor beta chains below, sequenced in a study of Ad26.COV2.S vaccination and SARS-CoV-2 variants (dated by TCRdb to the early 2020s). In light of the paper, this sample's treatment or condition label describes: some 20 received Ad26.COV2.S at low or high dose, single or two shots; 5 received placebo; per-sample allocation not given. For vaccine and placebo recipients, the sequenced repertoires came from samples collected on day 63 after the first injection. Library preparation employed the immunoSEQ multiplex PCR assay. TCRdb took over this immuneACCESS table, retaining in-frame rearrangements with V and J assigned. Such tables are incomplete; in checked studies, under half of the missing clones stem from an unresolved V gene, and the remainder is unexplained. The sample records about 350,000 clones, about 89% of which are singletons. The top ten hold approximately 5% of the sample.

This specimen was peripheral blood, taken in a trial of Ad26.COV2.S vaccine versus placebo. The receptors here all came from a person aged 18-65 years who received the Ad26.COV2.S COVID-19 vaccine or a placebo.

CDR3 loop: CASSYQGANTGELFF. The CDR3 DNA reads as TGTGCCAGCAGTTACCAGGGGGCGAACACCGGGGAGCTGTTTTTT. V and J are TRBV6-5 and TRBJ2-2; TRBD1 matches at 7 bases. Per the germline V gene, CDR1 is MNHEY and CDR2 is SVGAGI. CDR3 length: 15 residues. J was trimmed by 0 bases and V by 2 bases; bases with no gene match: 0.

The chain employs TRBV6-1 and TRBJ2-3; no reliable D call. V was trimmed by 0 bases and J by 1 base, leaving 8 bases between them. The CDR3 covers 15 residues. Germline loops: CDR1 MNHNS, CDR2 SASEGT. The CDR3 nucleotides read TGTGCCAGCAGTGAAGCTAGGGTCGGCACAGATACGCAGTATTTT. Translating gives CASSEARVGTDTQYF.

The CDR3 sequence is CASSLFGTKSEKLFF. As DNA, the CDR3 is TGTGCCAGCAGCCTCTTCGGGACGAAGAGTGAAAAACTGTTTTTT. The chain couples TRBV13 to TRBJ1-4; a weak D match, TRBD1 (5 bases). There are 15 residues in the CDR3. CDR1 and CDR2 from the germline V gene are PRHDT and FYEKMQ (reference sequence). Trimming shortened V by 5 bases and J by 7 bases, and 17 bases separated the two germline ends. Using reference TRBV13 and TRBJ1-4 for the parts outside the CDR3, the full variable domain is AAGVIQSPRHLIKEKRETATLKCYPIPRHDTVYWYQQGPGQDPQFLISFYEKMQSDKGSIPDRFSAQQFSDYHSELNMSSLELGDSALYFCASSLFGTKSEKLFFGSGTQLSVL.

This clone was picked up one time. The chain carries TRBV7-6 and TRBJ2-5; no clear D gene. Trimming stripped 1 base from V and 3 bases from J, with 12 bases between. Looked up from germline, CDR1 is SGHVS and CDR2 is FNYEAQ. The CDR3 runs 15 residues. The CDR3 is CASSLDGVREETQYF. The CDR3 DNA sequence: TGTGCCAGCAGCTTAGATGGGGTGAGAGAAGAGACCCAGTACTTC.

The rearrangement uses TRBV29-1 and TRBJ1-1, with 7 positions matching TRBD1. The trim removed 5 bases at V and 1 base at J, leaving 7 bases unmatched. CDR3 length: 14 amino acids. Per the germline V gene, CDR1 is SQVTM and CDR2 is ANQGSEA. The CDR3 sequence: CSVKSTGRNTEAFF. The CDR3 bases are TGCAGCGTTAAGTCGACAGGGAGGAACACTGAAGCTTTCTTT.

The CDR3 DNA sequence: TGTGCCAGCAGCCCCCGGTCTTCGAACACCGGGGAGCTGTTTTTT. It encodes CASSPRSSNTGELFF. V gene TRBV9 combines with J gene TRBJ2-2; D is undetermined. Trimming took 4 bases from V and 0 from J, leaving 10 bases between them. Germline V gene lookup returns CDR1 SGDLS and CDR2 YYNGEE. This CDR3 region has 15 residues.